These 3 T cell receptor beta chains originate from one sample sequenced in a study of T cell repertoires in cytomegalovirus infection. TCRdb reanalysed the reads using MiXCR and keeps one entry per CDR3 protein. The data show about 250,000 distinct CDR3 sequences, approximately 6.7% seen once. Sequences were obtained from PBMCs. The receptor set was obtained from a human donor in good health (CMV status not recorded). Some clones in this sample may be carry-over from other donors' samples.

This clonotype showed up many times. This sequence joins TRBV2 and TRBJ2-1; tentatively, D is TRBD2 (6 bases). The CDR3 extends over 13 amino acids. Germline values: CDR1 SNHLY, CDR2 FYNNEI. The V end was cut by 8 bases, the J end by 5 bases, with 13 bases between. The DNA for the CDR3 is TGTGCCAGCCGTCCGGGGGATGACAATGAGCAGTTCTTC. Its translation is CASRPGDDNEQFF.

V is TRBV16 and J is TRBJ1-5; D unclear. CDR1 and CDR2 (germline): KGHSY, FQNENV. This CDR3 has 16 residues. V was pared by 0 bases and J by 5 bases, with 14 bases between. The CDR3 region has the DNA TGTGCCAGCAGCCAATCGTTTGGGTCAGGTGATCAGCCCCAGCATTTT. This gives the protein CASSQSFGSGDQPQHF.

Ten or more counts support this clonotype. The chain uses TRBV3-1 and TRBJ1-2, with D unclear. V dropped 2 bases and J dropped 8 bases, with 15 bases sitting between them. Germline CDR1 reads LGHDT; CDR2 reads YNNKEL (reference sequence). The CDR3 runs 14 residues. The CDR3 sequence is CASSQPDSLGGYTF. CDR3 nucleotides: TGTGCCAGCAGCCAACCCGACTCTCTAGGGGGCTACACCTTC.